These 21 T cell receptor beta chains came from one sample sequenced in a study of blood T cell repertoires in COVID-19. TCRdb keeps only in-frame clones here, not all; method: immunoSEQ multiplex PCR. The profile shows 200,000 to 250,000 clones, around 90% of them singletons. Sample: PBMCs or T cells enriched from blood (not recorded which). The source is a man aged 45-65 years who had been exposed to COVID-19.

The CDR3 DNA reads as TGCGCCAGCAGTCCCGGTACAGGCCTTCTAGCTTTCTTT. Translation gives CASSPGTGLLAFF. The rearrangement uses TRBV5-1 and TRBJ1-1; possibly TRBD1 for D (5 bases). The CDR3 is 13 amino acids. The germline V gene encodes CDR1 SGHRS and CDR2 YFSETQ. V was pared by 5 bases and J by 10 bases, with 18 bases between. Full variable domain (rest looked up from reference TRBV5-1 and TRBJ1-1): KAGVTQTPRYLIKTRGQQVTLSCSPISGHRSVSWYQQTPGQGLQFLFEYFSETQRNKGNFPGRFSGRQFSNSRSEMNVSTLELGDSALYLCASSPGTGLLAFFGQGTRLTVV.

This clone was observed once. The CDR3 reads CASSQVLYSNQPQHF. The CDR3 DNA reads as TGTGCCAGCAGCCAAGTTTTGTACAGTAATCAGCCCCAGCATTTT. The chain has TRBV4-2 and TRBJ1-5, with D unclear. CDR1 is LGHNA and CDR2 is YNFKEQ in the germline V gene. The V end was cut by 1 base, the J end by 4 bases, with 11 bases between. This CDR3 contains 15 residues.

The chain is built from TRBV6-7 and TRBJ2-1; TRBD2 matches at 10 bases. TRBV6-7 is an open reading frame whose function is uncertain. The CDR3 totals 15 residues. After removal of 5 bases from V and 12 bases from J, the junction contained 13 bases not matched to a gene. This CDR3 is CASSGTGLARLGQFF. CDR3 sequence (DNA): TGTGCCAGCAGTGGAACGGGACTAGCGAGATTAGGGCAGTTCTTC.

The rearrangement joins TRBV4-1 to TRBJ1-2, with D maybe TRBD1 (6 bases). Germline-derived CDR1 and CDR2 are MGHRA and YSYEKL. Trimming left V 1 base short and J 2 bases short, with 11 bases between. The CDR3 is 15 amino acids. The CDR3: CASSQARTENYGYTF. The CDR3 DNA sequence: TGCGCCAGCAGCCAAGCGAGGACAGAAAACTATGGCTACACCTTC.

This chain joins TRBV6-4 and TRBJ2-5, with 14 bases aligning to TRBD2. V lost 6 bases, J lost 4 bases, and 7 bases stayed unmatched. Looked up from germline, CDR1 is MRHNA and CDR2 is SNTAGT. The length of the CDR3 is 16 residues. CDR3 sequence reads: CASRRTSGRFGETQYF. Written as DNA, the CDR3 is TGTGCCAGCAGGAGGACTAGCGGGAGGTTCGGAGAGACCCAGTACTTC.

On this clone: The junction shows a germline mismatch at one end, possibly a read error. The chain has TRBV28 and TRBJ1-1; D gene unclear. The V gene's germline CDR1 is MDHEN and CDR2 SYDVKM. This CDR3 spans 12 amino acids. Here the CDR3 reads CLISTMNTEAFF. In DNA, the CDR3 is TGCTTGATAAGCACGATGAACACTGAAGCTTTCTTT.

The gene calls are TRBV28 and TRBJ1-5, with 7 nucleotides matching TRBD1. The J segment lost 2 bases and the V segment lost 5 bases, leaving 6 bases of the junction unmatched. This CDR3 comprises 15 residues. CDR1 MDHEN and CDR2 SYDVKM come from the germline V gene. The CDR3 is CASSPQGGGNQPQHF. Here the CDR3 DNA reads TGTGCCAGCAGTCCCCAGGGGGGCGGCAATCAGCCCCAGCATTTT.

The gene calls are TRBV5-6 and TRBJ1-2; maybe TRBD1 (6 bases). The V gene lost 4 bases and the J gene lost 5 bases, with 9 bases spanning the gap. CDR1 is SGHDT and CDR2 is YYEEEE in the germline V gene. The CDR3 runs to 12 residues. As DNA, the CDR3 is TGTGCCAGCAGCATCAGGGGATATGGCTACACCTTC. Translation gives CASSIRGYGYTF.

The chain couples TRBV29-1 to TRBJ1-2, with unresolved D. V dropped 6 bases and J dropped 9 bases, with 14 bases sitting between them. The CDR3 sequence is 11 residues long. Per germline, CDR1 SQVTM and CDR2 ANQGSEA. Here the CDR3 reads CSVPEVPSYTF. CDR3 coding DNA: TGCAGCGTGCCCGAGGTTCCCAGCTACACCTTC.

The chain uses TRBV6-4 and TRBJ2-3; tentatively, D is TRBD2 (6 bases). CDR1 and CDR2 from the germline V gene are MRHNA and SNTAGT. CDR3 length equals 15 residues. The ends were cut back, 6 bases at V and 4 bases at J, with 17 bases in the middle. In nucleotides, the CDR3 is TGTGCCAGCAGAGAGGTGGCGGGATATTCAGATACGCAGTATTTT. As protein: CASREVAGYSDTQYF.

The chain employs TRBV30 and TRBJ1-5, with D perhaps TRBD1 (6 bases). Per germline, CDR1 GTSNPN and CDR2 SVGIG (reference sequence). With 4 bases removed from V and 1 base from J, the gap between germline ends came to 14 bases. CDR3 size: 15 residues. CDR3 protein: CAWTRGAGSNQPQHF. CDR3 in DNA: TGTGCCTGGACCCGGGGGGCGGGAAGCAATCAGCCCCAGCATTTT. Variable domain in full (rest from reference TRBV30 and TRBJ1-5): SQTIHQWPATLVQPVGSPLSLECTVEGTSNPNLYWYRQAAGRGLQLLFYSVGIGQISSEVPQNLSASRPQDRQFILSSKKLLLSDSGFYLCAWTRGAGSNQPQHFGDGTRLSIL.

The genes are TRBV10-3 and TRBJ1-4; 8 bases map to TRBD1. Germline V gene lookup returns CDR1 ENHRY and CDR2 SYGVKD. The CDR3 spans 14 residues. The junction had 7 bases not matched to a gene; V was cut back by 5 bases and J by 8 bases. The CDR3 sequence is CAISTTGDVEKLFF. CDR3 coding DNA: TGTGCCATCAGTACGACAGGGGATGTAGAAAAACTGTTTTTT.

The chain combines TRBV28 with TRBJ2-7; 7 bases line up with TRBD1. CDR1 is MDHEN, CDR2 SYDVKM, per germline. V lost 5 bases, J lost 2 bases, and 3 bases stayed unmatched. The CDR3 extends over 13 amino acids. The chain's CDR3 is CASSRDSTYEQYV. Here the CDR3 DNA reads TGTGCCAGCAGTCGGGACAGTACCTACGAGCAGTACGTC.

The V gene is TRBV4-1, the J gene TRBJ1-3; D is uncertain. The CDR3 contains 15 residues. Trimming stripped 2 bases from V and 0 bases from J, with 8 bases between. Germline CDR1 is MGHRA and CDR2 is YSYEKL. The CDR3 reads CASSQIGNSGNTIYF. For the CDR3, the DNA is TGCGCCAGCAGCCAAATCGGGAACTCTGGAAACACCATATATTTT.

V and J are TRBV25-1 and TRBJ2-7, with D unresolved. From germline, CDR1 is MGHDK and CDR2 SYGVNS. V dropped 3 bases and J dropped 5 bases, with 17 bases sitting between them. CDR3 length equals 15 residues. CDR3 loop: CASSEFVGLVDEQYF. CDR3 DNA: TGTGCCAGCAGTGAGTTTGTCGGTCTAGTCGACGAGCAGTACTTC.

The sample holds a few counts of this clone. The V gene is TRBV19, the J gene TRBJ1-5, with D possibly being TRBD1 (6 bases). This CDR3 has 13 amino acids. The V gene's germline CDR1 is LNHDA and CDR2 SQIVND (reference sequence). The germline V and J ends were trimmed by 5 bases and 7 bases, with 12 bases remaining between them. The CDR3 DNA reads TGTGCCAGTAGTTGGCCAGGGGAGCAGCCCCAGCATTTT. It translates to CASSWPGEQPQHF.

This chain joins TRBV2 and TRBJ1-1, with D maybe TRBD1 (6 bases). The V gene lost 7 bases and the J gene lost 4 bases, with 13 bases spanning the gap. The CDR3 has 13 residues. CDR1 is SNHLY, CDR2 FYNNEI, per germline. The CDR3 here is CASNTDSFTEAFF. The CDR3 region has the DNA TGTGCCAGCAACACGGACAGTTTCACTGAAGCTTTCTTT.

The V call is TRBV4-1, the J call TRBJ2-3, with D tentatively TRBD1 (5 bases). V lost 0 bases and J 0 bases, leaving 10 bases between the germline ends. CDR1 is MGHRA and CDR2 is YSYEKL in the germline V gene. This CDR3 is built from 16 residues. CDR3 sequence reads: CASSQDTTASTDTQYF. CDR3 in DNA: TGCGCCAGCAGCCAAGATACGACAGCTAGCACAGATACGCAGTATTTT.

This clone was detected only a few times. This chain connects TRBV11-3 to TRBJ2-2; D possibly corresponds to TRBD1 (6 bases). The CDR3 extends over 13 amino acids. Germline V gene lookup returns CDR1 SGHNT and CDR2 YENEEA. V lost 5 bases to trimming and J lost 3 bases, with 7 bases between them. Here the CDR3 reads CASSNRDTGELFF. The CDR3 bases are TGTGCCAGCAGCAACAGGGACACCGGGGAGCTGTTTTTT.

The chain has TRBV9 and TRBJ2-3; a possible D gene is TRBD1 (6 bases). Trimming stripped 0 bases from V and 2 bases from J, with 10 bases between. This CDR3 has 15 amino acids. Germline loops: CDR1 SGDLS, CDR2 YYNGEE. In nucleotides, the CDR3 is TGTGCCAGCAGCGTAGGACAGGTCCTCACAGATACGCAGTATTTT. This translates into CASSVGQVLTDTQYF.

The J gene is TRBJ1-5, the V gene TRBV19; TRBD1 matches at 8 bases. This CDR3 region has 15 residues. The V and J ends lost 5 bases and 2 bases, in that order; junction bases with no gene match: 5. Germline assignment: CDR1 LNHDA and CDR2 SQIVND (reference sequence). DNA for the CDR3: TGTGCCAGTAGTGTACTGACAGGGGGCAATCAGCCCCAGCATTTT. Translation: CASSVLTGGNQPQHF.